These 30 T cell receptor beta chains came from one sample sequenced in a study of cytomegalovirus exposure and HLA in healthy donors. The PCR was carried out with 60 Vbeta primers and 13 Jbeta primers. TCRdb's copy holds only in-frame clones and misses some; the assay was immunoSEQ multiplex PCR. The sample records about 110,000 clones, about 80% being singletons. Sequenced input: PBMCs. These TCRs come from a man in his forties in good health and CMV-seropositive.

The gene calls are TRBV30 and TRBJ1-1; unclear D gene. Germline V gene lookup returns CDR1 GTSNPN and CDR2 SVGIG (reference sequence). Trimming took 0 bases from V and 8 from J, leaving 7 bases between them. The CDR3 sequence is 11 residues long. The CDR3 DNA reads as TGTGCCTGGAGTGTAGAGGGCGAAGCTTTCTTT. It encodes CAWSVEGEAFF.

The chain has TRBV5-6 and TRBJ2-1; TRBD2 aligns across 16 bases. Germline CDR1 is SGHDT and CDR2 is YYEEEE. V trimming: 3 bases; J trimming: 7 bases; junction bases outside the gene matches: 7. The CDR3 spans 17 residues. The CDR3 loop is CASSYTGTSGRDNEQFF. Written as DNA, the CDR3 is TGTGCCAGCAGCTATACTGGGACTAGCGGGAGGGATAATGAGCAGTTCTTC.

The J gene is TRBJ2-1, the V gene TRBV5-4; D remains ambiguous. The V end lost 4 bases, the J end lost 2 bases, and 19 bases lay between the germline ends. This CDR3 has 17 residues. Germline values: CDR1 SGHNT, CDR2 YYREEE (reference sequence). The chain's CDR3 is CASSPLSGSLAYNEQFF. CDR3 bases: TGTGCCAGCAGCCCCTTAAGTGGTAGCTTGGCCTACAATGAGCAGTTCTTC.

CDR3 in DNA: TGTGCCAGCAGTCCCCGGACAATGGGCACTGAAGCTTTCTTT. Its translation is CASSPRTMGTEAFF. The V and J genes are TRBV6-6 and TRBJ1-1, with a tentative D call TRBD1 (5 bases). The V gene lost 5 bases and the J gene lost 4 bases, with 14 bases spanning the gap. The CDR3 contains 14 residues. From germline, CDR1 is MNHNY and CDR2 SVGAGI (reference sequence).

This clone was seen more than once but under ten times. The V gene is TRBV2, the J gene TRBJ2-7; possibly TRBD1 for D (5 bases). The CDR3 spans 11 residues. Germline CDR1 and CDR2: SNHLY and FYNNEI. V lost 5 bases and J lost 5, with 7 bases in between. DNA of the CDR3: TGTGCCAGCAGTCTGACAGACGAGCAGTACTTC. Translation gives CASSLTDEQYF.

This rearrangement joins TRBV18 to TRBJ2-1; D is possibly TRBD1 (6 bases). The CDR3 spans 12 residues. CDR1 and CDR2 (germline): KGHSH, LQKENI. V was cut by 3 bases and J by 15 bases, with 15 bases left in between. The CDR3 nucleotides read TGTGCCAGCTCACCCCGAGAGGGGGAGTGGTTCTTC. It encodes CASSPREGEWFF.

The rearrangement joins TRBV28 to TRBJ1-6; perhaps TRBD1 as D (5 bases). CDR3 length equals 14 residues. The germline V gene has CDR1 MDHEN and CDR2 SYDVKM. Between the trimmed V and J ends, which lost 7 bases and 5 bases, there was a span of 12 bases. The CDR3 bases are TGTGCCAGCACCCCCCCGACAGATAATTCACCCCTCCACTTT. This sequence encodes CASTPPTDNSPLHF.

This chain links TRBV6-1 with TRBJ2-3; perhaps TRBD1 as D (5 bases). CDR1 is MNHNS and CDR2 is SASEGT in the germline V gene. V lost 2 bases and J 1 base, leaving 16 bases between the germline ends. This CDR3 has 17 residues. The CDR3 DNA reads TGTGCCAGCAGTGAAAGAAAAACGGGCAGGGGCACAGATACGCAGTATTTT. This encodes CASSERKTGRGTDTQYF.

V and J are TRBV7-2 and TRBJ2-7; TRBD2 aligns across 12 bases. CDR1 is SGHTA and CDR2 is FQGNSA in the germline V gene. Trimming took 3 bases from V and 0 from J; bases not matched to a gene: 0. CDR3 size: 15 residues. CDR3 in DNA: TGTGCCAGCAGCTTGACTAGCGGGAGCTCCTACGAGCAGTACTTC. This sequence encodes CASSLTSGSSYEQYF.

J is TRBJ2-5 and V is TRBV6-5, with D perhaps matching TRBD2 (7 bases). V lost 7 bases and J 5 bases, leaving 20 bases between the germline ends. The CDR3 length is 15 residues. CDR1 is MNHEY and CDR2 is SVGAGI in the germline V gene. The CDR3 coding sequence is TGTGCCAGCACCCCCCGGGGGGCCCTAGGGGAGACCCAGTACTTC. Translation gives CASTPRGALGETQYF.

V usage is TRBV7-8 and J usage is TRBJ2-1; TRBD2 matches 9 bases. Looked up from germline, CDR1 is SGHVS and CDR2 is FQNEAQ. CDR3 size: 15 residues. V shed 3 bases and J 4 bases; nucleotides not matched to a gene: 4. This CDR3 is CASSFSAGGYNEQFF. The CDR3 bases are TGTGCCAGCAGCTTCTCAGCGGGAGGATACAATGAGCAGTTCTTC. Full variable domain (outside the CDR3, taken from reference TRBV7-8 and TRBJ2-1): GAGVSQSPRYKVAKRGQDVALRCDPISGHVSLFWYQQALGQGPEFLTYFQNEAQLDKSGLPSDRFFAERPEGSVSTLKIQRTQQEDSAVYLCASSFSAGGYNEQFFGPGTRLTVL.

CDR3 nucleotide sequence: TGTGCCAGCATCCTGACAGGGGGCACTAATGAAAAACTGTTTTTT. Translation gives CASILTGGTNEKLFF. This chain links TRBV2 with TRBJ1-4; 10 bases are shared with TRBD1. This CDR3 region has 15 residues. CDR1 SNHLY and CDR2 FYNNEI come from the germline V gene. The V gene end was trimmed by 7 bases and the J gene end by 2 bases; junction bases not matched to a gene: 4.

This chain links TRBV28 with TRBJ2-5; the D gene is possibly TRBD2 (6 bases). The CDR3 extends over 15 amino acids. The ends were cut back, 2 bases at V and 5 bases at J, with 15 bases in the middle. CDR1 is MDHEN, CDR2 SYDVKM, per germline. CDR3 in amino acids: CASSLGGWAIETQYF. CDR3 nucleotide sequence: TGTGCCAGCAGTTTAGGGGGGTGGGCGATCGAGACCCAGTACTTC.

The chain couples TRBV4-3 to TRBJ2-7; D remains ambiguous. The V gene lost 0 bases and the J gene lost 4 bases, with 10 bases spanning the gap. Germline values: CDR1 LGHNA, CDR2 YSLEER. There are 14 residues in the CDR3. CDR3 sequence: CASSQERGLYEQYF. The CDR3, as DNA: TGCGCCAGCAGCCAAGAGCGCGGTCTTTACGAGCAGTACTTC.

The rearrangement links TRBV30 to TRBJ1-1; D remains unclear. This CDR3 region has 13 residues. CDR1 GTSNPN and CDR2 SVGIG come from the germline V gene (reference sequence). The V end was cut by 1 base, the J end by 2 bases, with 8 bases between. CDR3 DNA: TGTGCCTGGAGTGGCACAACAAACACTGAAGCTTTCTTT. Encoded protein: CAWSGTTNTEAFF.

The CDR3 DNA reads TGTGCCAGCATGGTTAGGACAGGGGTGAATGAGCAGTTCTTC. Amino acid sequence: CASMVRTGVNEQFF. This chain uses TRBV2 with TRBJ2-1, with 9 nucleotides matching TRBD1. V lost 7 bases to trimming and J lost 7 bases; unmatched junction nucleotides: 8. The germline V gene encodes CDR1 SNHLY and CDR2 FYNNEI. There are 14 residues in the CDR3.

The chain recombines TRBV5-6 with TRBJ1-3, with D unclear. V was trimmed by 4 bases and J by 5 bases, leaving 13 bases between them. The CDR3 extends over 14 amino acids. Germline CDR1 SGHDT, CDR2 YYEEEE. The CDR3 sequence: CASSTGKLRNTIYF. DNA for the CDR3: TGTGCCAGCAGCACCGGCAAACTACGAAACACCATATATTTT.

CDR3 bases: TGTGCCAGCAGCTTGAACACGCGCCAGGGGAATTCACCCCTCCACTTT. Translated: CASSLNTRQGNSPLHF. This rearrangement joins TRBV5-5 to TRBJ1-6, with D maybe TRBD1 (6 bases). The germline gives CDR1 SGHKS, CDR2 YYEKEE (reference sequence). The CDR3 has 16 amino acids. The V and J ends lost 1 base and 7 bases respectively, with 15 bases between them. Filled out from reference TRBV5-5 and TRBJ1-6, the complete variable domain reads DAGVTQSPTHLIKTRGQQVTLRCSPISGHKSVSWYQQVLGQGPQFIFQYYEKEERGRGNFPDRFSARQFPNYSSELNVNALLLGDSALYLCASSLNTRQGNSPLHFGNGTRLTVT.

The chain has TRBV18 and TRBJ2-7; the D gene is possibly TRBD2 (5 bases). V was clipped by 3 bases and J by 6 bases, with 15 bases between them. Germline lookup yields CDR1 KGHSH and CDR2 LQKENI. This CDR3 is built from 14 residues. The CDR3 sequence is CASSPRERASEQYF. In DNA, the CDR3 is TGTGCCAGCTCACCCAGAGAGAGGGCTAGCGAGCAGTACTTC.

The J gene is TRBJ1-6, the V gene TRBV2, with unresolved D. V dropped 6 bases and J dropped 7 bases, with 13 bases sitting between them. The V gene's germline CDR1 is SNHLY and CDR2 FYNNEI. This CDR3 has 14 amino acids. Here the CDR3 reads CASRAYSLNSPLHF. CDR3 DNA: TGTGCCAGCAGGGCGTACAGTCTCAATTCACCCCTCCACTTT. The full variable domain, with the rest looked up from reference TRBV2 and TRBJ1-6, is EPEVTQTPSHQVTQMGQEVILRCVPISNHLYFYWYRQILGQKVEFLVSFYNNEISEKSEIFDDQFSVERPDGSNFTLKIRSTKLEDSAMYFCASRAYSLNSPLHFGNGTRLTVT.

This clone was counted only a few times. Here the CDR3 reads CASSIHAGEAFF. The DNA for the CDR3 is TGTGCCAGTAGTATCCATGCGGGGGAAGCTTTCTTT. V usage is TRBV19 and J usage is TRBJ1-1; D is ambiguous. V was pared by 3 bases and J by 8 bases, with 10 bases between. From germline, CDR1 is LNHDA and CDR2 SQIVND (reference sequence). This CDR3 has 12 residues. Together with reference TRBV19 and TRBJ1-1, the CDR3 gives the full variable domain: DGGITQSPKYLFRKEGQNVTLSCEQNLNHDAMYWYRQDPGQGLRLIYYSQIVNDFQKGDIAEGYSVSREKKESFPLTVTSAQKNPTAFYLCASSIHAGEAFFGQGTRLTVV.

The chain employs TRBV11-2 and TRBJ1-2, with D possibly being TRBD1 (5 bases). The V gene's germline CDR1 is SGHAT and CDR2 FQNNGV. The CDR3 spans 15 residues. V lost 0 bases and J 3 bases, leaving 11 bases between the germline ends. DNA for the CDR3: TGTGCCAGCAGCTTAGAAGGTCTAGGGGACTATGGCTACACCTTC. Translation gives CASSLEGLGDYGYTF.

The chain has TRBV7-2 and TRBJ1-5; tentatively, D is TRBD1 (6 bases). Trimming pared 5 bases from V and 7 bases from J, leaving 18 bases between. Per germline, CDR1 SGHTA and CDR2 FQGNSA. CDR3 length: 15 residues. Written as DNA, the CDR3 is TGTGCCAGCAGCCCCCAAGACACAGGGAACCAGCCCCAGCATTTT. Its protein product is CASSPQDTGNQPQHF.

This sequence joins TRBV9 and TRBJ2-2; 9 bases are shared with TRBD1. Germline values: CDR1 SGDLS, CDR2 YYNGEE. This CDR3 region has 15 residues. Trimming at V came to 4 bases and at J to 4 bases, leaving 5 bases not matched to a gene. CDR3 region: CASSPWTGVTGELFF. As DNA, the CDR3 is TGTGCCAGCAGCCCTTGGACAGGGGTCACCGGGGAGCTGTTTTTT.

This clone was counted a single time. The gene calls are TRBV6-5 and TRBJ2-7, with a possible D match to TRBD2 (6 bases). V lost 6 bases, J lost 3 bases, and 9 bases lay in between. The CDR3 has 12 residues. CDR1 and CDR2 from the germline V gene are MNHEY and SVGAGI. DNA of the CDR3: TGTGCCAGCAGCCCGACTAGCTACGAGCAGTACTTC. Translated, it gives CASSPTSYEQYF.

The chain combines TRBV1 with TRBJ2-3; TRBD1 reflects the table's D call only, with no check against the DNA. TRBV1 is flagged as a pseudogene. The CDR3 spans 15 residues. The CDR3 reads CTSSKRTGQADTQYF. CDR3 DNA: TGCACCAGCAGCAAAAGGACAGGGCAGGCAGATACGCAGTATTTT.

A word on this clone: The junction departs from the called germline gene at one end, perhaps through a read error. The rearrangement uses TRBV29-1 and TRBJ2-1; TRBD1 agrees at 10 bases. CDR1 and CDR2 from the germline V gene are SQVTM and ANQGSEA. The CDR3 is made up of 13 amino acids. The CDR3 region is CSVAGQGVNEQFF. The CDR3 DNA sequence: TGCAGCGTCGCAGGACAGGGGGTGAATGAACAGTTCTTC.

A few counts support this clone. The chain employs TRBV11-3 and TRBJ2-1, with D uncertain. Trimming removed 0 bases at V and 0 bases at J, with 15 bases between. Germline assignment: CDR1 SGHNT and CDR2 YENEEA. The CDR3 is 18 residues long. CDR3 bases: TGTGCCAGCAGCTTAGATCAAAGCGTGCGGATCTCCTACAATGAGCAGTTCTTC. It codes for CASSLDQSVRISYNEQFF.

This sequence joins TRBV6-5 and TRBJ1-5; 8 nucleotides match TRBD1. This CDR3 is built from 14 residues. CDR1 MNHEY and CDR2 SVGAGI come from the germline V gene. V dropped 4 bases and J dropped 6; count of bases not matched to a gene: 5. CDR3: CASSSQGASQPQHF. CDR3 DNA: TGTGCCAGCAGTTCTCAGGGGGCTAGTCAGCCCCAGCATTTT.

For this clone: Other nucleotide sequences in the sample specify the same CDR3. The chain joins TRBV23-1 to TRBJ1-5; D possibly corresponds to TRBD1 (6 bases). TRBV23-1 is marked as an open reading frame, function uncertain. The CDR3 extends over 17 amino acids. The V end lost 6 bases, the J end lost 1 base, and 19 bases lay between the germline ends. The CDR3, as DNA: TGCGCCAGCAGACCCCCCTCAGGGCAGGGGAGCAATCAGCCCCAGCATTTT. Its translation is CASRPPSGQGSNQPQHF.